These 9 T cell receptor beta chains originate from one sample sequenced in a study of blood T cell repertoires in COVID-19. Clones were read by immunoSEQ multiplex PCR, and TCRdb kept only the in-frame ones, dropping some. Of almost 100,000 clones in the sample, around nine tenths were seen once. Sequenced material: peripheral blood. These receptors originate from a man aged 45-65 years with acute or convalescent COVID-19.

The chain couples TRBV5-1 to TRBJ2-7; tentatively, D is TRBD1 (5 bases). V was clipped by 1 base and J by 4 bases, with 12 bases between them. Germline V gene lookup returns CDR1 SGHRS and CDR2 YFSETQ. The CDR3 loop spans 14 amino acids. CDR3: CASSLLQGPYEQYF. Written as DNA, the CDR3 is TGCGCCAGCAGCTTGCTCCAGGGCCCATACGAGCAGTACTTC.

The chain recombines TRBV25-1 with TRBJ2-2, with TRBD1 matching over 9 bases. After removal of 10 bases from V and 1 base from J, the junction contained 4 bases not matched to a gene. The germline V gene encodes CDR1 MGHDK and CDR2 SYGVNS. CDR3 length: 14 amino acids. In DNA form, the CDR3 reads TGTGCCACCTCGGGACAGGGGAACACCGGGGAGCTGTTTTTT. This gives the protein CATSGQGNTGELFF.

The rearrangement uses TRBV6-5 and TRBJ2-1; D is possibly TRBD1 (6 bases). The germline V gene encodes CDR1 MNHEY and CDR2 SVGAGI. Between the trimmed V and J ends, which lost 7 bases and 5 bases, there was a span of 15 bases. CDR3 length: 14 residues. This chain's CDR3 is CASNGNRADNEQFF. CDR3 DNA: TGTGCCAGCAATGGGAACAGGGCCGACAATGAGCAGTTCTTC.

This clone has a single count. The CDR3: CASSSAGEGDTQYF. The DNA for the CDR3 is TGTGCCAGCAGCTCAGCAGGGGAGGGAGATACGCAGTATTTT. The chain recombines TRBV3-1 (or the pseudogene TRBV3-2) with TRBJ2-3, with D possibly being TRBD2 (7 bases). The CDR3 runs 14 residues. Trimming removed 5 bases at V and 5 bases at J, with 14 bases between. Germline V gene sequence: CDR1 LGHDT, CDR2 YNNKEL (reference sequence).

V usage is TRBV12-3 or TRBV12-4 and J usage is TRBJ1-1, with D uncertain. Trimming took 3 bases from V and 8 from J, leaving 10 bases between them. CDR3 length: 12 residues. Written as DNA, the CDR3 is TGTGCCAGCAGTTTCGAGAGAAGCGAAGCTTTCTTT. As protein: CASSFERSEAFF.

As concerns this clone: One end of the junction is discordant with germline, which a read error may explain. V is TRBV29-1 and J is TRBJ2-7; tentatively, D is TRBD2 (6 bases). The germline V gene has CDR1 SQVTM and CDR2 ANQGSEA. This CDR3 comprises 11 residues. CDR3 amino acids: CSVGLGGVLNF. The CDR3 nucleotides are TGCAGCGTTGGGTTAGGAGGGGTACTAAACTTC.

The chain carries TRBV5-1 and TRBJ2-7, with 8 bases that match TRBD1. CDR3 length: 13 residues. V shed 5 bases, J shed 4 bases, and the junction held 5 bases outside the gene matches. CDR1 and CDR2 from the germline V gene are SGHRS and YFSETQ. CDR3 sequence (DNA): TGCGCCAGCAGTACAGGGGGTATATACGAGCAGTACTTC. Amino acid sequence: CASSTGGIYEQYF.

The V and J genes are TRBV7-8 and TRBJ1-3; D is ambiguous. CDR1 is SGHVS, CDR2 FQNEAQ, per germline. V gave up 0 bases and J gave up 6 bases, with 9 bases separating them. The CDR3 totals 14 residues. CDR3 DNA sequence: TGTGCCAGCAGCTTAGCGCTCGAGGCAAACACCATATATTTT. This encodes CASSLALEANTIYF.

V usage is TRBV7-9 and J usage is TRBJ2-3; 10 bases match TRBD1. The V gene's germline CDR1 is SEHNR and CDR2 FQNEAQ (reference sequence). V was pared by 5 bases and J by 6 bases, with 8 bases of the junction left unmatched. The CDR3 runs 15 residues. CDR3 in amino acids: CASSVRDRGQDTQYF. For the CDR3, the DNA is TGTGCCAGCAGCGTCCGGGACAGGGGTCAGGATACGCAGTATTTT.